The 30 T cell receptor beta chains in this list originate from one sample, sequenced in a study of glioma-infiltrating T cells after dendritic cell vaccination. The method was immunoSEQ multiplex PCR; TCRdb's version includes in-frame clones alone and lacks a portion of them. The sample holds roughly 100,000 clones, more than 80% seen once. Sample: blood, taken before dendritic cell vaccination. All receptors derive from a human donor with glioblastoma.

The chain has TRBV29-1 and TRBJ2-1; D remains ambiguous. The CDR3 extends over 12 amino acids. Per germline, CDR1 SQVTM and CDR2 ANQGSEA. V was pared by 4 bases and J by 6 bases, with 10 bases between. CDR3 amino acids: CSVGGRRNEQFF. CDR3 DNA sequence: TGCAGCGTTGGTGGGCGCCGCAATGAGCAGTTCTTC.

The chain couples TRBV27 to TRBJ1-6; 12 bases fit TRBD1. The CDR3 contains 20 residues. With 4 bases clipped from V and 7 bases from J, the junction kept 17 bases outside the gene matches. Germline V gene data show CDR1 as MNHEY and CDR2 as SMNVEV (reference sequence). The CDR3 bases are TGTGCCAGCAGTTCGTACGCGGGGACAGGGGGCGCATCTTTGAATTCACCCCTCCACTTT. The encoded protein is CASSSYAGTGGASLNSPLHF.

V is TRBV25-1 and J is TRBJ2-3, with 7 bases aligning to TRBD1. V shed 3 bases, J shed 2 bases, and the junction held 8 bases outside the gene matches. This CDR3 is built from 16 residues. Per germline, CDR1 MGHDK and CDR2 SYGVNS. The CDR3 loop is CASSESQGFITDTQYF. The CDR3 nucleotides read TGTGCCAGCAGTGAGTCACAGGGGTTTATCACAGATACGCAGTATTTT.

V gene TRBV5-6 combines with J gene TRBJ1-4, with TRBD1 as a possible D gene (6 bases). The germline V gene has CDR1 SGHDT and CDR2 YYEEEE. The CDR3 sequence is 15 residues long. Trimming removed 4 bases at V and 3 bases at J, with 13 bases between. In DNA, the CDR3 is TGTGCCAGCAGCCTGGGGACAACCGCTAATGAAAAACTGTTTTTT. The encoded protein is CASSLGTTANEKLFF.

V is TRBV5-4 and J is TRBJ2-1; maybe TRBD2 (7 bases). The germline V and J ends were trimmed by 0 bases and 4 bases, with 17 bases remaining between them. The germline gives CDR1 SGHNT, CDR2 YYREEE (reference sequence). This CDR3 is 17 amino acids long. The CDR3 loop reads CASSLEVGGAGYNEQFF. The CDR3 DNA reads TGTGCCAGCAGCTTGGAGGTTGGGGGGGCCGGGTACAATGAGCAGTTCTTC.

This chain uses TRBV5-1 with TRBJ2-3; TRBD2 might be the D (7 bases). Germline CDR1 and CDR2: SGHRS and YFSETQ. V was pared by 7 bases and J by 2 bases, with 14 bases between. CDR3 length: 14 amino acids. The CDR3 reads CASLGGGLTDTQYF. The DNA for the CDR3 is TGCGCCAGCCTAGGGGGGGGCCTCACAGATACGCAGTATTTT. Drawing the rest from reference TRBV5-1 and TRBJ2-3, the complete variable domain is KAGVTQTPRYLIKTRGQQVTLSCSPISGHRSVSWYQQTPGQGLQFLFEYFSETQRNKGNFPGRFSGRQFSNSRSEMNVSTLELGDSALYLCASLGGGLTDTQYFGPGTRLTVL.

V usage is TRBV6-6 and J usage is TRBJ1-6, with a tentative D call TRBD1 (6 bases). Deletions cut 5 bases from V and 1 base from J, with 9 bases between. Germline CDR1 and CDR2: MNHNY and SVGAGI (reference sequence). This CDR3 has 15 amino acids. This CDR3 is CASSNGQSYNSPLHF. CDR3 DNA sequence: TGTGCCAGCAGTAATGGACAGTCCTATAATTCACCCCTCCACTTT.

The gene calls are TRBV30 and TRBJ2-2, with a possible D match to TRBD2 (6 bases). Trimming removed 3 bases from V and 5 bases from J, with 7 bases in between. CDR3 length: 12 residues. CDR1 and CDR2 (germline): GTSNPN, SVGIG (reference sequence). In DNA, the CDR3 is TGTGCCTGGAGCGCGGGGACCGGGGAGCTGTTTTTT. Its translation is CAWSAGTGELFF.

This chain links TRBV28 with TRBJ2-1; D is possibly TRBD1 (6 bases). Trimming left V 3 bases short and J 1 base short, with 13 bases between. This CDR3 has 16 residues. Germline-derived CDR1 and CDR2 are MDHEN and SYDVKM. Here the CDR3 DNA reads TGTGCCAGCAGTTTCCGGACAGTGAGATCCTACAATGAGCAGTTCTTC. Its translation: CASSFRTVRSYNEQFF.

The chain has TRBV5-1 and TRBJ1-4, with D unclear. CDR3 length: 17 residues. The V and J ends lost 0 bases and 0 bases respectively, with 12 bases between them. In germline, CDR1 is SGHRS, CDR2 YFSETQ. The CDR3 spells CASSLAPLPATNEKLFF. The DNA for the CDR3 is TGCGCCAGCAGCTTGGCGCCCCTACCCGCAACTAATGAAAAACTGTTTTTT. The full variable domain, completed using reference TRBV5-1 and TRBJ1-4, is KAGVTQTPRYLIKTRGQQVTLSCSPISGHRSVSWYQQTPGQGLQFLFEYFSETQRNKGNFPGRFSGRQFSNSRSEMNVSTLELGDSALYLCASSLAPLPATNEKLFFGSGTQLSVL.

Only a few counts were recorded for this clone. The CDR3 coding sequence is TGTGCCAGCAGCATCGGACTAGCCGGGGAGCTGTTTTTT. Its protein is CASSIGLAGELFF. V is TRBV5-6 and J is TRBJ2-2; 7 positions agree with TRBD2. The V gene's germline CDR1 is SGHDT and CDR2 YYEEEE. V lost 4 bases, J lost 6 bases, and 3 bases stayed unmatched. CDR3 length: 13 residues.

V is TRBV7-9 and J is TRBJ1-5, with D perhaps TRBD1 (5 bases). Trimming cost V 4 bases and J 5 bases, with 6 bases left between them. Germline V gene lookup returns CDR1 SEHNR and CDR2 FQNEAQ (reference sequence). The CDR3 sequence is 12 residues long. The CDR3 DNA is TGTGCCAGCAGCTCAGGGTATCAGCCCCAGCATTTT. It translates to CASSSGYQPQHF.

The rearrangement links TRBV10-2 to TRBJ1-1; D unresolved. The CDR3 has 11 amino acids. Per germline, CDR1 WSHSY and CDR2 SAAADI. Trimming pared 5 bases from V and 1 base from J, leaving 2 bases between. CDR3 DNA: TGCGCCAGCAGTCGGAACACTGAAGCTTTCTTT. The encoded protein is CASSRNTEAFF.

The chain is built from TRBV6-5 and TRBJ1-1; perhaps TRBD1 as D (6 bases). Trimming pared 5 bases from V and 3 bases from J, leaving 13 bases between. The germline V gene encodes CDR1 MNHEY and CDR2 SVGAGI. CDR3 length: 14 residues. For the CDR3, the DNA is TGTGCCAGCAGTCAACAGGGATTCTACACTGAAGCTTTCTTT. This encodes CASSQQGFYTEAFF.

The chain joins TRBV18 to TRBJ2-2, with 8 bases aligning to TRBD2. V lost 1 base and J lost 3; bases outside the gene matches: 7. This CDR3 comprises 17 residues. Germline loops: CDR1 KGHSH, CDR2 LQKENI. The CDR3 sequence: CASSPLGGETYTGELFF. The DNA of the CDR3 is TGTGCCAGCTCACCACTCGGGGGGGAGACTTACACCGGGGAGCTGTTTTTT.

The CDR3 sequence is CASRPGTENTGELFF. In DNA form, the CDR3 reads TGTGCCAGCAGGCCGGGGACAGAGAACACCGGGGAGCTGTTTTTT. The genes are TRBV2 and TRBJ2-2, with TRBD1 identical over 7 bases. Trimming at V came to 6 bases and at J to 1 base, leaving 5 bases not matched to a gene. Germline V gene lookup returns CDR1 SNHLY and CDR2 FYNNEI. The CDR3 length is 15 residues.

The V gene is TRBV2, the J gene TRBJ2-7; the D is unclear. The V gene lost 5 bases and the J gene lost 2 bases, with 16 bases spanning the gap. The V gene's germline CDR1 is SNHLY and CDR2 FYNNEI. This CDR3 is 15 amino acids long. The CDR3 DNA reads TGTGCCAGCAGTTTGGCTGGCGGAGAGGCCTACGAGCAGTACTTC. Translation: CASSLAGGEAYEQYF. Based on the CDR3 plus reference TRBV2 and TRBJ2-7, the full variable domain is EPEVTQTPSHQVTQMGQEVILRCVPISNHLYFYWYRQILGQKVEFLVSFYNNEISEKSEIFDDQFSVERPDGSNFTLKIRSTKLEDSAMYFCASSLAGGEAYEQYFGPGTRLTVT.

The chain carries TRBV27 and TRBJ2-7; possibly TRBD2 for D (6 bases). Germline V gene sequence: CDR1 MNHEY, CDR2 SMNVEV (reference sequence). CDR3 length: 15 residues. The V and J ends lost 4 bases and 2 bases respectively, with 15 bases between them. The CDR3, as DNA: TGTGCCAGCAGTTCCCCGCGTAGCGGCACCTACGAGCAGTACTTC. It yields the protein CASSSPRSGTYEQYF.

The rearrangement links TRBV5-5 to TRBJ2-7, with TRBD2 matching 8 bases. In germline, CDR1 is SGHKS, CDR2 YYEKEE (reference sequence). The CDR3 spans 15 residues. With 4 bases clipped from V and 4 bases from J, the junction kept 10 bases outside the gene matches. The CDR3 sequence: CASSGEWSGGYEQYF. Here the CDR3 DNA reads TGTGCCAGCAGCGGGGAGTGGAGCGGGGGATACGAGCAGTACTTC.

The gene calls are TRBV10-3 and TRBJ1-2, with 9 nucleotides matching TRBD1. The CDR3 loop spans 14 amino acids. Germline V gene sequence: CDR1 ENHRY, CDR2 SYGVKD. Trimming took 6 bases from V and 7 from J; bases not matched to a gene: 9. The CDR3 DNA follows: TGTGCCATCAGAGATACAGGGGGCGTTGGTGGCTACACCTTC. It codes for CAIRDTGGVGGYTF.

The rearrangement uses TRBV2 and TRBJ2-1, with 7 bases identical to TRBD2. Trimming cost V 2 bases and J 4 bases; bases outside gene matches: 5. The CDR3 totals 15 residues. The germline V gene encodes CDR1 SNHLY and CDR2 FYNNEI. The CDR3 sequence: CASSETGGSYNEQFF. In nucleotides, the CDR3 is TGTGCCAGCAGTGAAACGGGGGGTTCGTACAATGAGCAGTTCTTC.

The genes are TRBV18 and TRBJ2-1, with TRBD1 matching 7 bases. Germline values: CDR1 KGHSH, CDR2 LQKENI. This CDR3 is built from 15 residues. The ends lost 0 bases at V and 3 bases at J; junction bases unmatched: 2. For the CDR3, the DNA is TGTGCCAGCTCACCACCGGGGGACAGCTACAATGAGCAGTTCTTC. This gives the protein CASSPPGDSYNEQFF.

This clone is a singleton in its sample. This chain uses TRBV5-6 with TRBJ1-4; 7 bases fit TRBD1. This CDR3 region has 15 residues. J was trimmed by 2 bases and V by 3 bases; bases with no gene match: 4. Germline CDR1 reads SGHDT; CDR2 reads YYEEEE. The CDR3: CASSSPTGTNEKLFF. The CDR3 DNA reads as TGTGCCAGCAGCTCGCCGACAGGGACTAATGAAAAACTGTTTTTT.

The J gene is TRBJ2-2, the V gene TRBV11-3; TRBD2 aligns across 8 bases. Germline trimming cut 5 bases from V and 6 bases from J; bases unmatched to any gene: 11. Germline assignment: CDR1 SGHNT and CDR2 YENEEA. The CDR3 covers 16 residues. DNA of the CDR3: TGTGCCAGCAGCCGCCTTGGACGGGGGGGCCCCGGGGAGCTGTTTTTT. This encodes CASSRLGRGGPGELFF. Looking up the rest from reference TRBV11-3 and TRBJ2-2 gives the full variable domain: EAGVVQSPRYKIIEKKQPVAFWCNPISGHNTLYWYLQNLGQGPELLIRYENEEAVDDSQLPKDRFSAERLKGVDSTLKIQPAELGDSAVYLCASSRLGRGGPGELFFGEGSRLTVL.

V gene TRBV25-1 combines with J gene TRBJ2-4; 7 bases align to TRBD1. The CDR3 sequence is 14 residues long. The V gene's germline CDR1 is MGHDK and CDR2 SYGVNS. V lost 3 bases and J lost 7; bases outside the gene matches: 6. As DNA, the CDR3 is TGTGCCAGCAGTGACTCCCAGACAGGGAACATTCAGTACTTC. Protein: CASSDSQTGNIQYF.

This clone was seen a few times. The chain employs TRBV10-3 and TRBJ1-5; 9 nucleotides line up with TRBD1. Germline V CDR1 and CDR2: ENHRY, SYGVKD. This CDR3 contains 14 residues. Trimming removed 3 bases from V and 5 bases from J; junction bases left unmatched: 2. CDR3 coding DNA: TGTGCCATCAGTGATCGGGACAGGGATCAGCCCCAGCATTTT. Translated: CAISDRDRDQPQHF.

The DNA of the CDR3 is TGTGCCGGCTATGACAGCCCCTACGAGCAGTACTTC. It is translated as CAGYDSPYEQYF. The chain recombines TRBV2 with TRBJ2-7; D might be TRBD1 (5 bases). Germline CDR1 reads SNHLY; CDR2 reads FYNNEI. With 11 bases removed from V and 2 bases from J, the gap between germline ends came to 13 bases. The CDR3 consists of 12 residues.

The chain couples TRBV6-6 to TRBJ2-1; the match to TRBD2 covers 8 bases. The V gene end was trimmed by 6 bases and the J gene end by 8 bases; junction bases not matched to a gene: 6. This CDR3 region has 13 residues. Germline assignment: CDR1 MNHNY and CDR2 SVGAGI (reference sequence). CDR3 bases: TGTGCCAGCAGCGGGGGGGGGCCGCATGAGCAGTTCTTC. It translates to CASSGGGPHEQFF.

This chain connects TRBV14 to TRBJ2-2; TRBD1 agrees at 8 bases. CDR1 and CDR2 from the germline V gene are SGHDN and FVKESK. The CDR3 length is 17 residues. J was trimmed by 7 bases and V by 4 bases; bases with no gene match: 14. This CDR3 reads CASSLSPGQVMGGELFF. The CDR3 nucleotides read TGTGCCAGCAGCCTAAGTCCGGGACAGGTTATGGGCGGGGAGCTGTTTTTT.

CDR3 protein: CASSSQGLGEAFF. CDR3 bases: TGTGCCAGCAGTAGTCAGGGCTTGGGTGAAGCTTTCTTT. The gene calls are TRBV6-5 and TRBJ1-1; tentatively, D is TRBD1 (5 bases). The V gene's germline CDR1 is MNHEY and CDR2 SVGAGI. The CDR3 is 13 amino acids. Trimming cost V 5 bases and J 7 bases, with 14 bases left between them.